This TCR beta chain is from a study of patients and donors after allogeneic stem cell transplantation. Via MiXCR, TCRdb re-called the RT-PCR reads, giving one row per CDR3 protein. The sample includes some 960,000 distinct CDR3 sequences, roughly 18% seen only once; the top ten take 5.5% to 6.5%. The CDR3 has 15 residues. Germline V gives CDR1 SGHAT, CDR2 FQDESV (reference sequence). Trimming removed 3 bases at V and 2 bases at J, with 13 bases between. V is TRBV11-1 and J is TRBJ1-2, with a tentative D call TRBD1 (5 bases). Source material: blood, either unsorted or a sorted T cell fraction (not recorded which). The clonotype originates from a human donor who was either an allogeneic HSCT recipient or a stem cell or donor lymphocyte infusion donor (not recorded which). It is not recorded whose cells these are; they may come from a transplant donor. This chain's CDR3 is CASSLFGTSNYGYTF. The CDR3 DNA is TGTGCCAGCAGCTTGTTCGGGACTTCCAACTATGGCTACACCTTC.